This T cell receptor beta chain emerged from a study of blood T cell repertoires in COVID-19. Study information: The United States, Italy and Spain supplied acute and convalescent COVID-19 samples. PBMCs, B-cell-depleted T cells, or T cells were the source of the cDNA or gDNA that made up the material.

In the authors' workflow: Estimated nucleated cell counts came from reference gene primer amplification. Data came from immunoSEQ multiplex PCR; TCRdb stores just in-frame clones and leaves some out. D and trimming come from the DNA, and the V and J calls and clone size come from that table. The data show around 170,000 clones, with approximately 83% seen just once and 2.9% held by the top ten. The specimen sequenced was peripheral blood. This clonotype was obtained from a woman aged 60-75 years with acute or convalescent COVID-19.

The CDR3 loop is CASSRSEGNSPLHF. The CDR3 DNA follows: TGTGCCAGCAGCCGTTCGGAGGGCAATTCACCCCTCCACTTT. This chain connects TRBV6-5 to TRBJ1-6; D gene unclear. Germline assignment: CDR1 MNHEY and CDR2 SVGAGI. The V end lost 6 bases, the J end lost 7 bases, and 13 bases lay between the germline ends. The CDR3 runs 14 residues.